The 22 T cell receptor beta chains in this list originate from one sample, sequenced in a study of vaccination and CD4 T cells after COVID-19. Their antigen targets remain unknown. Oncomine TCR Beta short-read sequencing was applied to DNA from cultured CD4+ T cells. MiXCR, applied by TCRdb to the PCR reads, yields one record per CDR3 protein. The sample lists some 25,000 distinct CDR3 sequences, around 30% occurring once. The time point is: late sampling 161 to 241 days after vaccination in three convalescent patients. This sample's treatment: approximately nine-day PBMC culture with coronavirus spike peptide pools or control peptides (ViraFEST assay). The source was CD4+ T cells from blood, cultured in vitro, collected about 7 months after SARS-CoV-2 vaccination. Receptor source: a human donor who had recovered from COVID-19.

Points on this clonotype: The junction differs from germline at one of its ends, possibly a read error. V and J are TRBV28 and TRBJ1-5, with D unresolved. Germline-derived CDR1 and CDR2 are MDHEN and SYDVKM. The CDR3 has 15 amino acids. The CDR3 nucleotides read TGTGCCAGCAGAAACCCCGGGGAGGGCAATCAGCCCCGGCATTTT. Amino acid sequence: CASRNPGEGNQPRHF.

The rearrangement uses TRBV4-2 and TRBJ2-3; 7 bases are a match to TRBD2. The CDR3 has 16 amino acids. Germline CDR1 LGHNA, CDR2 YNFKEQ. V trimming: 6 bases; J trimming: 2 bases; junction bases outside the gene matches: 11. CDR3 nucleotides: TGTGCCAGCAGGGGAAGCGGACTAGAAGTCACAGATACGCAGTATTTT. Protein sequence: CASRGSGLEVTDTQYF.

The chain has TRBV20-1 and TRBJ1-6; 8 bases are shared with TRBD1. Germline CDR1 and CDR2: DFQATT and SNEGSKA (reference sequence). This CDR3 spans 14 amino acids. Trimming removed 6 bases from V and 0 bases from J; junction bases left unmatched: 1. The CDR3 sequence is CSAGQGSYNSPLHF. Here the CDR3 DNA reads TGCAGTGCCGGACAGGGCTCCTATAATTCACCCCTCCACTTT.

This clonotype was detected a few times. V usage is TRBV7-2 and J usage is TRBJ1-2, with D perhaps matching TRBD1 (6 bases). The CDR3 runs to 12 residues. Germline CDR1 SGHTA, CDR2 FQGNSA. Trimming cost V 4 bases and J 6 bases, with 9 bases left between them. In nucleotides, the CDR3 is TGTGCCAGCAGCTCTCACAGGGATGGCTACACCTTC. Amino acid sequence: CASSSHRDGYTF.

This clonotype has a handful of counts. V is TRBV7-9 and J is TRBJ1-2, with 10 bases lining up with TRBD1. The V gene end was trimmed by 6 bases and the J gene end by 4 bases; junction bases not matched to a gene: 5. This CDR3 region has 14 residues. Germline lookup yields CDR1 SEHNR and CDR2 FQNEAQ (reference sequence). This CDR3 is CASSTGQGTYGYTF. The CDR3 coding sequence is TGTGCCAGCAGTACGGGACAGGGGACCTATGGCTACACCTTC.

This chain connects TRBV6-5 to TRBJ1-5, with D hard to call. Germline CDR1 and CDR2: MNHEY and SVGAGI. Trimming took off 0 bases at V and 5 bases at J, with 8 bases between the two ends. There are 14 residues in the CDR3. CDR3 protein: CASSYSQADQPQHF. DNA for the CDR3: TGTGCCAGCAGTTACTCGCAGGCAGATCAGCCCCAGCATTTT.

The chain employs TRBV5-4 and TRBJ2-7; TRBD2 aligns across 10 bases. Germline lookup yields CDR1 SGHNT and CDR2 YYREEE (reference sequence). J was trimmed by 3 bases and V by 4 bases; bases with no gene match: 10. The CDR3 runs 16 residues. CDR3 sequence: CASSGDSGRPHYEQYF. The CDR3 DNA sequence: TGTGCCAGCAGCGGAGATAGCGGGAGGCCTCACTACGAGCAGTACTTC. Using reference TRBV5-4 and TRBJ2-7 for the parts outside the CDR3, the full variable domain is ETGVTQSPTHLIKTRGQQVTLRCSSQSGHNTVSWYQQALGQGPQFIFQYYREEENGRGNFPPRFSGLQFPNYSSELNVNALELDDSALYLCASSGDSGRPHYEQYFGPGTRLTVT.

The chain combines TRBV20-1 with TRBJ2-2; 7 bases are a match to TRBD1. The CDR3 spans 14 residues. Germline-derived CDR1 and CDR2 are DFQATT and SNEGSKA (reference sequence). Trimming at V came to 5 bases and at J to 7 bases, leaving 10 bases not matched to a gene. CDR3 loop: CSAGPDRAGGELFF. CDR3 nucleotides: TGCAGTGCTGGCCCCGACAGGGCCGGCGGGGAGCTGTTTTTT.

A few counts support this clonotype. The chain links TRBV11-2 to TRBJ2-5; D ambiguous. V lost 3 bases, J lost 5 bases, and 4 bases lay in between. Germline CDR1 is SGHAT and CDR2 is FQNNGV. This CDR3 spans 11 amino acids. The CDR3 region is CASSFWETQYF. DNA of the CDR3: TGTGCCAGCAGCTTCTGGGAGACCCAGTACTTC.

The chain uses TRBV20-1 and TRBJ2-1, with 13 bases identical to TRBD2. V gave up 2 bases and J gave up 9 bases; unmatched junction bases: 7. The CDR3 is made up of 15 amino acids. CDR1 and CDR2 (germline): DFQATT, SNEGSKA (reference sequence). Here the CDR3 DNA reads TGCAGTGCTAGACCCCCGGGACTAGCGGGAATTGAGCAGTTCTTC. As protein: CSARPPGLAGIEQFF.

The V and J genes are TRBV2 and TRBJ2-5; D unclear. The CDR3 totals 14 residues. Germline assignment: CDR1 SNHLY and CDR2 FYNNEI. Trimming cost V 6 bases and J 5 bases, with 16 bases left between them. The CDR3 protein is CASSPTELYETQYF. In DNA, the CDR3 is TGTGCCAGCAGCCCCACGGAACTTTACGAGACCCAGTACTTC. The full variable domain, with the rest looked up from reference TRBV2 and TRBJ2-5, is EPEVTQTPSHQVTQMGQEVILRCVPISNHLYFYWYRQILGQKVEFLVSFYNNEISEKSEIFDDQFSVERPDGSNFTLKIRSTKLEDSAMYFCASSPTELYETQYFGPGTRLLVL.

This chain links TRBV20-1 with TRBJ2-1; 7 positions agree with TRBD2. V shed 6 bases, J shed 3 bases, and the junction held 14 bases outside the gene matches. The CDR3 extends over 16 amino acids. Germline assignment: CDR1 DFQATT and CDR2 SNEGSKA (reference sequence). The chain's CDR3 is CSANTSPGGFYNEQFF. The CDR3 DNA reads as TGCAGTGCAAACACCTCCCCGGGAGGATTCTACAATGAGCAGTTCTTC.

This clonotype has more than one count but fewer than ten. The genes are TRBV11-1 and TRBJ2-1; TRBD2 aligns across 10 bases. The CDR3 is made up of 15 amino acids. CDR1 is SGHAT and CDR2 is FQDESV in the germline V gene (reference sequence). After removal of 5 bases from V and 4 bases from J, the junction contained 5 bases not matched to a gene. The CDR3 region has the DNA TGTGCCAGCAGCCGGACTAGCGGACAATACAATGAGCAGTTCTTC. Translating it yields CASSRTSGQYNEQFF.

The chain links TRBV29-1 to TRBJ2-7; 9 bases are shared with TRBD1. The CDR3 consists of 13 residues. Germline CDR1 SQVTM, CDR2 ANQGSEA. Unmatched junction bases numbered 2, after V lost 4 bases and J lost 1 base. The CDR3 sequence: CSVGGTGSYEQYF. In nucleotides, the CDR3 is TGCAGCGTTGGCGGGACAGGGTCCTACGAGCAGTACTTC.

The chain joins TRBV20-1 to TRBJ1-6; 8 bases map to TRBD1. There are 15 residues in the CDR3. V gave up 5 bases and J gave up 12 bases; unmatched junction bases: 15. Looked up from germline, CDR1 is DFQATT and CDR2 is SNEGSKA (reference sequence). The CDR3 here is CSAPIPTGATRPLHF. The CDR3, as DNA: TGCAGTGCTCCGATCCCGACAGGGGCGACGCGACCCCTCCACTTT.

This chain connects TRBV20-1 to TRBJ2-7, with a possible D match to TRBD2 (6 bases). CDR1 and CDR2 from the germline V gene are DFQATT and SNEGSKA (reference sequence). V lost 8 bases to trimming and J lost 3 bases, with 17 bases between them. The CDR3 has 13 amino acids. CDR3 nucleotides: TGCAGTACGCTTGGGGACTCGAGCTACGAGCAGTACTTC. Its protein product is CSTLGDSSYEQYF.

This clonotype was detected a few times. The V and J genes are TRBV6-1 and TRBJ2-7; the D gene is possibly TRBD1 (5 bases). The germline V gene encodes CDR1 MNHNS and CDR2 SASEGT. This CDR3 has 15 residues. V dropped 7 bases and J dropped 2 bases, with 18 bases sitting between them. The CDR3 DNA reads TGTGCCAGCACCGAAGGGGCAGTCTTACCCTACGAGCAGTACTTC. This gives the protein CASTEGAVLPYEQYF.

The chain has TRBV5-1 and TRBJ2-3; the D is unclear. There are 15 residues in the CDR3. Germline CDR1 reads SGHRS; CDR2 reads YFSETQ. V was pared by 0 bases and J by 0 bases, with 8 bases between. CDR3: CASSLDNGSTDTQYF. The CDR3 nucleotides read TGCGCCAGCAGCTTGGACAACGGGAGCACAGATACGCAGTATTTT.

V is TRBV7-2 and J is TRBJ1-2, with a tentative D call TRBD1 (6 bases). Germline CDR1 is SGHTA and CDR2 is FQGNSA. Trimming took off 5 bases at V and 3 bases at J, with 13 bases between the two ends. This CDR3 comprises 14 residues. CDR3 amino acids: CASSLVAGDYGYTF. For the CDR3, the DNA is TGTGCCAGCAGCCTCGTGGCAGGGGACTATGGCTACACCTTC.

The chain recombines TRBV19 with TRBJ2-7; D possibly corresponds to TRBD2 (5 bases). The CDR3 covers 13 residues. Trimming took off 6 bases at V and 7 bases at J, with 16 bases between the two ends. In germline, CDR1 is LNHDA, CDR2 SQIVND (reference sequence). The CDR3 region has the DNA TGTGCCAGTAGAGCCACGTCGGGATTTGAGCAGTACTTC. Translating it yields CASRATSGFEQYF. The entire variable domain, with the rest obtained from reference TRBV19 and TRBJ2-7, is as follows: DGGITQSPKYLFRKEGQNVTLSCEQNLNHDAMYWYRQDPGQGLRLIYYSQIVNDFQKGDIAEGYSVSREKKESFPLTVTSAQKNPTAFYLCASRATSGFEQYFGPGTRLTVT.

V gene TRBV7-2 combines with J gene TRBJ1-1; D gene ambiguous. V was clipped by 4 bases and J by 0 bases, with 9 bases between them. This CDR3 has 14 amino acids. Germline V gene sequence: CDR1 SGHTA, CDR2 FQGNSA. CDR3 sequence reads: CASSSQPMNTEAFF. The CDR3 nucleotides are TGTGCCAGCAGCTCACAACCCATGAACACTGAAGCTTTCTTT.

CDR3: CASTHYNEQFF. CDR3 bases: TGTGCCAGCACACATTACAATGAGCAGTTCTTC. V and J are TRBV6-1 and TRBJ2-1; no clear D gene. With 7 bases removed from V and 4 bases from J, the gap between germline ends came to 5 bases. Germline CDR1 reads MNHNS; CDR2 reads SASEGT. The CDR3 has 11 residues.